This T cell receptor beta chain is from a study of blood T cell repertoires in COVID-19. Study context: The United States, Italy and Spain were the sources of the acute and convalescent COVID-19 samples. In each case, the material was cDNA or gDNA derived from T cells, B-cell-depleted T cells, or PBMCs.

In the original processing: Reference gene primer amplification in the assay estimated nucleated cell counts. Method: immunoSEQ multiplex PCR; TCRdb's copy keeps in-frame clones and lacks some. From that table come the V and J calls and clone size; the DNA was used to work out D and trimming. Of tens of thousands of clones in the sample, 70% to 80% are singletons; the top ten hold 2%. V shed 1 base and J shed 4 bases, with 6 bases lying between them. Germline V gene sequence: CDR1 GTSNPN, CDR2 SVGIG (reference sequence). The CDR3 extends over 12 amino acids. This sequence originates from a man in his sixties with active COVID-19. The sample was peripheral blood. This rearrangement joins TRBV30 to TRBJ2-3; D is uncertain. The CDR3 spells CAWSGSSDTQYF. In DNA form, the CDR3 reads TGTGCCTGGAGTGGTAGTTCAGATACGCAGTATTTT.